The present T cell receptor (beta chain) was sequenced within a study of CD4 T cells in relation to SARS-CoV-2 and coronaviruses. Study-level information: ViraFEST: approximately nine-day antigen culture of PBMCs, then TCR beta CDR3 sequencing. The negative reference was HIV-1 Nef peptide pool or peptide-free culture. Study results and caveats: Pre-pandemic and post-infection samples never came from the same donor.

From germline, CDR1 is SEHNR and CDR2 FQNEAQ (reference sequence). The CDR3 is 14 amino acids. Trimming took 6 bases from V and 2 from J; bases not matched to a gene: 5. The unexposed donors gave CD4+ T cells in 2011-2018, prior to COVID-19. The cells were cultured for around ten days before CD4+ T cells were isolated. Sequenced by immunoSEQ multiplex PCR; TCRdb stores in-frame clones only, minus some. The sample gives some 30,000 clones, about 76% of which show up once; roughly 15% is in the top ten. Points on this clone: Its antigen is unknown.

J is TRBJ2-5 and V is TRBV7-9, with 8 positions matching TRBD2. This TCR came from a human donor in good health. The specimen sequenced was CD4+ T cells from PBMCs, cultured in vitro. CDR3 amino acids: CASSYSGAQETQYF. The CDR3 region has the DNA TGTGCCAGCAGTTATAGCGGGGCGCAAGAGACCCAGTACTTC. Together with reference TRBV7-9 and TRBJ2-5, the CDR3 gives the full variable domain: DTGVSQNPRHKITKRGQNVTFRCDPISEHNRLYWYRQTLGQGPEFLTYFQNEAQLEKSRLLSDRFSAERPKGSFSTLEIQRTEQGDSAMYLCASSYSGAQETQYFGPGTRLLVL.